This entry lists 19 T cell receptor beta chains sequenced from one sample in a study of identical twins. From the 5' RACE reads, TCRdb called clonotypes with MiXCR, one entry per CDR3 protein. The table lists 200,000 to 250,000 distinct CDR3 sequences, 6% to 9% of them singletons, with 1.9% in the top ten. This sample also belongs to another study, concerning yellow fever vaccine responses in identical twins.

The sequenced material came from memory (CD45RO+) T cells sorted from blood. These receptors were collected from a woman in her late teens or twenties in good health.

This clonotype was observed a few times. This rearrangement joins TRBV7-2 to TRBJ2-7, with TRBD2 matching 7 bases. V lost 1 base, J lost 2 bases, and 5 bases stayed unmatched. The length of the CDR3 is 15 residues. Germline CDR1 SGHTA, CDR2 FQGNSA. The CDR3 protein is CASSLGGGYPYEQYF. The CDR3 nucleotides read TGTGCCAGCAGCTTAGGGGGGGGGTATCCCTACGAGCAGTACTTC.

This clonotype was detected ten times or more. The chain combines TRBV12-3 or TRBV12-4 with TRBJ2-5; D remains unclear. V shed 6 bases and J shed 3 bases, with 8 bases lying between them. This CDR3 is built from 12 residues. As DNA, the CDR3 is TGTGCCAGCAGCCGTATGGAAGAGACCCAGTACTTC. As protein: CASSRMEETQYF.

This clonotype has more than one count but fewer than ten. The CDR3 loop reads CASSSQGADEAFF. The CDR3 coding sequence is TGCGCCAGCAGCTCGCAGGGGGCCGATGAAGCTTTCTTT. This chain connects TRBV5-1 to TRBJ1-1; 8 bases are a match to TRBD1. CDR1 is SGHRS, CDR2 YFSETQ, per germline. After removal of 3 bases from V and 7 bases from J, the junction contained 5 bases not matched to a gene. This CDR3 contains 13 residues.

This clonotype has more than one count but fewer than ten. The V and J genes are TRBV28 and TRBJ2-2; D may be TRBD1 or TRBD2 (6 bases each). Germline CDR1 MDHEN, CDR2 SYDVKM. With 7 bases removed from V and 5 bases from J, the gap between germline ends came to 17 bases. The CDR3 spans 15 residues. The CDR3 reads CASTPPGATTGELFF. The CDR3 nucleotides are TGTGCCAGCACACCACCGGGGGCCACGACCGGGGAGCTGTTTTTT.

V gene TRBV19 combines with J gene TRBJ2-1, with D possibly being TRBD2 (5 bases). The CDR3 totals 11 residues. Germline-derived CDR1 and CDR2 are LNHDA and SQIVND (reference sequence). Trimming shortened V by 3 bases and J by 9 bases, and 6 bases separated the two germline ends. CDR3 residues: CASSMRAEQFF. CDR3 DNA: TGTGCCAGTAGTATGCGGGCTGAGCAGTTCTTC.

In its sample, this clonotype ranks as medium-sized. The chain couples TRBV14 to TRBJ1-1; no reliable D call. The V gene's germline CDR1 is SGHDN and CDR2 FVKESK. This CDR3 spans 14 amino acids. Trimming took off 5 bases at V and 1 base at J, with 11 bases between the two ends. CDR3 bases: TGTGCCAGCAGCTTCGGACGGACGAACACTGAAGCTTTCTTT. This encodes CASSFGRTNTEAFF.

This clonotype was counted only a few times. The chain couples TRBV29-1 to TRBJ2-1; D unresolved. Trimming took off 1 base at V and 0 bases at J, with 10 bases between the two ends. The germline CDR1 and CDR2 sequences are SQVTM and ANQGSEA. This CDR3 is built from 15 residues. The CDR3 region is CSVEGSESSYNEQFF. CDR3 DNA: TGCAGCGTTGAAGGTTCTGAGAGCTCCTACAATGAGCAGTTCTTC.

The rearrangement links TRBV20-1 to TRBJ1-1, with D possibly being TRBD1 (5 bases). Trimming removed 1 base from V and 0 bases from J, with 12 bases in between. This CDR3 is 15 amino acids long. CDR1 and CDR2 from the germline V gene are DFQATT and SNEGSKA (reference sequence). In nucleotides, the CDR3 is TGCAGTGCTAGAGCGTCAGGGATCATGAACACTGAAGCTTTCTTT. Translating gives CSARASGIMNTEAFF.

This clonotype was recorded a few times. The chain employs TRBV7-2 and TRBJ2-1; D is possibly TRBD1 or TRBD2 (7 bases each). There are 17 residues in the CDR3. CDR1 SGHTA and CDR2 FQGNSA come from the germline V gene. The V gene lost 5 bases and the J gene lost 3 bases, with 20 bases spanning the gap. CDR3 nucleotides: TGTGCCAGCAGCCCGAAGGGGGCAGGGAGGGTCTACAATGAGCAGTTCTTC. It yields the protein CASSPKGAGRVYNEQFF.

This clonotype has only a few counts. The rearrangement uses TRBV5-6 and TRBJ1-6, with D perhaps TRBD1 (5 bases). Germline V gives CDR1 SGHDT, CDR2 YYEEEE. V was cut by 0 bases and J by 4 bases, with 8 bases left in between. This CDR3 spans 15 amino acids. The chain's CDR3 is CASSLVQEYNSPLHF. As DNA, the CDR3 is TGTGCCAGCAGCTTGGTACAGGAATATAATTCACCCCTCCACTTT. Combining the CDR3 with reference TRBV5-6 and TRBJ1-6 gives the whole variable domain DAGVTQSPTHLIKTRGQQVTLRCSPKSGHDTVSWYQQALGQGPQFIFQYYEEEERQRGNFPDRFSGHQFPNYSSELNVNALLLGDSALYLCASSLVQEYNSPLHFGNGTRLTVT.

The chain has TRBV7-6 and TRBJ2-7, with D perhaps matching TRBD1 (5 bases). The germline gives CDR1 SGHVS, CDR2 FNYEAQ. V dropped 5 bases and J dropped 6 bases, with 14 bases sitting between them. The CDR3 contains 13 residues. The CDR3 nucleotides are TGTGCCAGCAGCGCCGCAGGGCTGGGCGAGCAGTACTTC. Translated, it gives CASSAAGLGEQYF.

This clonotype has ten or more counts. CDR3 in DNA: TGTGCCAGCAGCCCCACATCCTACGAGCAGTACTTC. This gives the protein CASSPTSYEQYF. V and J are TRBV12-3 or TRBV12-4 and TRBJ2-7; D is ambiguous. This CDR3 is 12 amino acids long. V lost 6 bases and J lost 1, with 7 bases in between.

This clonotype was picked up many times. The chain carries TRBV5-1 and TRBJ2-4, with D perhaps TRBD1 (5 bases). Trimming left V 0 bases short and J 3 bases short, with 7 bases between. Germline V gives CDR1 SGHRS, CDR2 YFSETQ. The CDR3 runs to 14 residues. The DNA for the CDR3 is TGCGCCAGCAGCTTGGAGGGGTTCAAAAACATTCAGTACTTC. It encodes CASSLEGFKNIQYF.

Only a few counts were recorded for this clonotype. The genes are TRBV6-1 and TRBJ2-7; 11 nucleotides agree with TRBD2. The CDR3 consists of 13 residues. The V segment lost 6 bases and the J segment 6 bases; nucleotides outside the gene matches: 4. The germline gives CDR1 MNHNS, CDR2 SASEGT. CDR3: CASRLAGALEQYF. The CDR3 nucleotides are TGTGCCAGCAGACTAGCGGGAGCTCTCGAGCAGTACTTC.

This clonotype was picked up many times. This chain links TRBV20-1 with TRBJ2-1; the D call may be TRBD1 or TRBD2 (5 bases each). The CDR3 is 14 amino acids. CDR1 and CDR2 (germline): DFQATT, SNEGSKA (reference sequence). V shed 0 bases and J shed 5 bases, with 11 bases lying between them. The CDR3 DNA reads TGCAGTGCTAGAGAAGGCAGGGACCACAATGAGCAGTTCTTC. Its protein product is CSAREGRDHNEQFF.

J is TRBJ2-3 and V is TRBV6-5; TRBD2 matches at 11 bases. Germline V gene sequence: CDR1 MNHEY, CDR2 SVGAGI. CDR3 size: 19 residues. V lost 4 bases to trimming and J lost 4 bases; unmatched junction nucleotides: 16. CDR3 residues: CASSSLAGGHSKGADTQYF. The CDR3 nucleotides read TGTGCCAGCAGTTCATTAGCGGGGGGGCATTCTAAAGGAGCAGATACGCAGTATTTT.

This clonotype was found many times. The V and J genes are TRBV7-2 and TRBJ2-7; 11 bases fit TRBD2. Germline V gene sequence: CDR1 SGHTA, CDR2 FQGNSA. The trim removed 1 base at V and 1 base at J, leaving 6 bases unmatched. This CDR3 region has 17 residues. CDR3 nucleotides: TGTGCCAGCAGCTTAGTGGCCGGGACTAGCGGATCCTACGAGCAGTACTTC. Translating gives CASSLVAGTSGSYEQYF. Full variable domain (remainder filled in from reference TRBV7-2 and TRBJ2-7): GAGVSQSPSNKVTEKGKDVELRCDPISGHTALYWYRQSLGQGLEFLIYFQGNSAPDKSGLPSDRFSAERTGGSVSTLTIQRTQQEDSAVYLCASSLVAGTSGSYEQYFGPGTRLTVT.

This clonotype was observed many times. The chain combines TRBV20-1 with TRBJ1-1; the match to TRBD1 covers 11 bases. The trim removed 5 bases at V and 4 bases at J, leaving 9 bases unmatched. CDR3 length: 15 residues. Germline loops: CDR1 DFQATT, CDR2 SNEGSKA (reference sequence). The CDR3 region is CSALGQGARGTEAFF. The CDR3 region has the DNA TGCAGTGCTCTCGGACAGGGGGCGCGGGGCACTGAAGCTTTCTTT.

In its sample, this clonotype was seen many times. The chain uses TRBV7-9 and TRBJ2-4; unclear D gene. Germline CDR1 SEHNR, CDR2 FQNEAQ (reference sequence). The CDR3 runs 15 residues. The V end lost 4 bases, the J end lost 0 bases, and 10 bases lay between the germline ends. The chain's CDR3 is CASSSQTLAKNIQYF. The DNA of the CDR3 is TGTGCCAGCAGCTCCCAGACCCTAGCCAAAAACATTCAGTACTTC.